This TCR beta chain was retrieved from a study of vaccination and CD4 T cells after COVID-19. Overall study: Overlapping SARS-CoV-2, HCoV-NL63, HCoV-OC43 and HCoV-229E spike peptides stimulated the cells.

V was cut by 4 bases and J by 5 bases, with 6 bases left in between. This CDR3 region has 11 residues. Germline values: CDR1 SGHTA, CDR2 FQGNSA. Regarding treatment: roughly ten-day PBMC culture with coronavirus spike peptide pools or control peptides (ViraFEST assay). On this clonotype itself: Its matching antigen is unknown.

Oncomine TCR Beta short-read sequencing was applied to DNA from cultured CD4+ T cells. MiXCR, run by TCRdb on the PCR reads, gives a single entry per CDR3 protein. The table includes 9,500 to 15,000 distinct CDR3 sequences, roughly half detected once. Points from the study as a whole: Median SARS-CoV-2-reactive clonotype numbers went up from roughly 19 to 38, but not significantly. Only after vaccination were a median roughly 90% of convalescents' reactive clones seen.

The TCR comes from a human donor with COVID-19. This chain links TRBV7-2 with TRBJ2-7; D uncertain. The sample was cultured CD4+ T cells from blood, taken after SARS-CoV-2 vaccination. The CDR3 loop is CASSSGDEQYF. The CDR3 bases are TGTGCCAGCAGCTCCGGCGACGAGCAGTACTTC.